The 6 T cell receptor beta chains reported below all come from one sample, sequenced in a study of cytomegalovirus exposure and HLA in healthy donors. A multiplex PCR was run with 60 Vbeta primers and 13 Jbeta primers. TCRdb's table, derived via immunoSEQ multiplex PCR, lists solely in-frame clones and lacks some. This sample carries 150,000 to 200,000 clones, 75% to 80% of them seen once, and the ten largest clones take about 1%. Material for sequencing was PBMCs. The source of these receptors is a woman aged 50 to 60 in good health and CMV-seropositive.

The chain joins TRBV9 to TRBJ2-5; D not resolved. Germline values: CDR1 SGDLS, CDR2 YYNGEE. This CDR3 has 15 residues. With 0 bases removed from V and 2 bases from J, the gap between germline ends came to 11 bases. CDR3 sequence reads: CASSVGSIGQETQYF. CDR3 DNA: TGTGCCAGCAGCGTAGGATCCATCGGGCAAGAGACCCAGTACTTC.

This sequence joins TRBV2 and TRBJ2-7; 8 positions match TRBD2. Trimming at V came to 7 bases and at J to 5 bases, leaving 7 bases not matched to a gene. CDR1 is SNHLY, CDR2 FYNNEI, per germline. The CDR3 length is 13 residues. The CDR3 DNA sequence: TGTGCCAGCAAAGCGGGAGTTCTCAACGAGCAGTACTTC. Translation gives CASKAGVLNEQYF.

V and J are TRBV19 and TRBJ1-2; D possibly corresponds to TRBD1 (5 bases). V lost 5 bases to trimming and J lost 0 bases, with 7 bases between them. The CDR3 totals 13 residues. Germline V gene data show CDR1 as LNHDA and CDR2 as SQIVND (reference sequence). The CDR3 here is CASSSDTNYGYTF. DNA of the CDR3: TGTGCCAGTAGTTCGGACACTAACTATGGCTACACCTTC. The variable domain in full, completed from reference TRBV19 and TRBJ1-2, reads DGGITQSPKYLFRKEGQNVTLSCEQNLNHDAMYWYRQDPGQGLRLIYYSQIVNDFQKGDIAEGYSVSREKKESFPLTVTSAQKNPTAFYLCASSSDTNYGYTFGSGTRLTVV.

The chain joins TRBV6-1 to TRBJ2-2, with a tentative D call TRBD2 (5 bases). The CDR3 covers 15 residues. Germline values: CDR1 MNHNS, CDR2 SASEGT. V was clipped by 6 bases and J by 1 base, with 12 bases between them. In DNA, the CDR3 is TGTGCCAGCAGCCTCAACCGGGGGAACACCGGGGAGCTGTTTTTT. Translating gives CASSLNRGNTGELFF.

This rearrangement joins TRBV9 to TRBJ1-1; D remains unclear. Germline lookup yields CDR1 SGDLS and CDR2 YYNGEE. This CDR3 is built from 15 residues. Trimming took 2 bases from V and 5 from J, leaving 16 bases between them. The CDR3 spells CASSVLGLVRTEAFF. CDR3 nucleotides: TGTGCCAGCAGCGTGCTAGGCCTCGTGCGAACTGAAGCTTTCTTT.

This clone was counted between two and nine times. This rearrangement joins TRBV19 to TRBJ2-2; 8 bases align to TRBD2. The CDR3 is made up of 14 amino acids. V lost 6 bases, J lost 6 bases, and 6 bases stayed unmatched. Germline V lookup: CDR1 LNHDA, CDR2 SQIVND (reference sequence). The CDR3 DNA sequence: TGTGCCAGTAGAGGTAGCGGGGTCGCCGGGGAGCTGTTTTTT. It translates to CASRGSGVAGELFF. Using reference TRBV19 and TRBJ2-2 for the parts outside the CDR3, the full variable domain is DGGITQSPKYLFRKEGQNVTLSCEQNLNHDAMYWYRQDPGQGLRLIYYSQIVNDFQKGDIAEGYSVSREKKESFPLTVTSAQKNPTAFYLCASRGSGVAGELFFGEGSRLTVL.